This TCR beta chain appears in the sequencing data of a study of shared clonotypes between healthy human individuals. This clone was recorded once. The same CDR3 can be traced to other DNA sequences in this sample. The CDR3 length is 14 residues. Germline V lookup: CDR1 SGHRS, CDR2 YFSETQ. J lost 5 bases, V lost 4 bases, and 5 bases had no gene match. Measured with immunoSEQ multiplex PCR; TCRdb has only the in-frame clones, and not every one. This table has 1.6 million or so clones, approximately 98.5% appearing once. This TCR was recovered from a man younger than 45 in good health. The J gene is TRBJ1-4, the V gene TRBV5-1; 7 nucleotides align to TRBD1. The sample consisted of naive CD4+ T cells sorted from blood. Specified subset: CD45RA+ positively selected. CDR3 coding DNA: TGCGCCAGCAGCCTGACAGGGACAAATGAAAAACTGTTTTTT. The encoded protein is CASSLTGTNEKLFF.